This T cell receptor (beta chain) was captured by sequencing in a study of regulatory T cells in long-lasting Graves disease. Study information: Persistent Graves' disease required over 5 years of antithyroid drugs and positive TSH receptor antibodies.

Time point specified: persistent/refractory GD, antithyroid drugs over 5 years with positive TRAb. Preparation of the TCR library used RNA extracted from PBMCs. Arm-PCR of CDR3 regions and iRepertoire HTBI primers were the basis on which TCR beta libraries were built. TCRdb itself ran the multiplex PCR reads through MiXCR, one entry per CDR3 protein. The table lists roughly 450,000 distinct CDR3 sequences, approximately 23% of them singletons. Deletions cut 5 bases from V and 8 bases from J, with 13 bases between. Germline CDR1 reads MDHEN; CDR2 reads SYDVKM. The CDR3 has 13 residues. The sequenced sample was peripheral blood mononuclear cells (PBMCs), obtained when the disease was refractory, from a patient treated with antithyroid drugs. This chain links TRBV28 with TRBJ2-1; D ambiguous. This TCR derives from a female donor with Graves disease. The CDR3 nucleotides read TGTGCCAGCAGTCGGACGCTAGACGATGAGCAGTTCTTC. This gives the protein CASSRTLDDEQFF.